A selection of T cell receptor beta chains follows, all from one sample in a study of siplizumab effects on memory and regulatory T cells. Clones were sequenced by immunoSEQ multiplex PCR, and TCRdb holds only the in-frame ones, with some missing. The sample contains around 100,000 clones, over 85% of which appear only once. The sample comprised non-Treg CD4+ T cells sorted from blood. The receptors come from a human donor in good health. CDR3s include the opening cysteine and the closing phenylalanine or tryptophan. The D gene is left open where the match is weak. A row's size may be missing; if present it is once, few, many or a size class.

V: TRBV14; J: TRBJ2-7; size: -; D: TRBD1; CDR3: CASSQQTGTGAYEQYF; DNA: TGTGCCAGCAGCCAGCAAACCGGGACAGGGGCCTACGAGCAGTACTTC
V: TRBV30; J: TRBJ2-1; size: -; D: TRBD2; CDR3: CAWSVGLAGNEQFF; DNA: TGTGCCTGGAGTGTGGGACTAGCCGGCAATGAGCAGTTCTTC
V: TRBV5-6; J: TRBJ2-7; size: -; D: TRBD1; CDR3: CASSPNYRDSYEQYF; DNA: TGTGCCAGCAGCCCAAACTACCGGGACAGCTACGAGCAGTACTTC
V: TRBV29-1; J: TRBJ1-1; size: -; D: -; CDR3: CSVFFGGPGRPLEAFF; DNA: TGCAGCGTTTTTTTCGGGGGGCCTGGACGGCCACTTGAAGCTTTCTTT
V: TRBV9; J: TRBJ1-2; size: -; D: TRBD1; CDR3: CASSSRQGDLYGYTF; DNA: TGTGCCAGCAGCTCCCGACAGGGAGATCTTTATGGCTACACCTTC
V: TRBV9; J: TRBJ1-4; size: -; D: TRBD1; CDR3: CASSEGQVRGEKLFF; DNA: TGTGCCAGCAGCGAGGGACAGGTCAGGGGCGAAAAACTGTTTTTT
V: TRBV9; J: TRBJ2-3; size: -; D: -; CDR3: CASSRTSLASTDTQYF; DNA: TGTGCCAGCAGCCGTACGTCCCTAGCGAGCACAGATACGCAGTATTTT
V: TRBV5-1; J: TRBJ2-1; size: -; D: TRBD2; CDR3: CASSPHSGGLQHSYNEQFF; DNA: TGCGCCAGCAGCCCCCATAGCGGGGGCCTCCAACACTCCTACAATGAGCAGTTCTTC
V: TRBV11-3; J: TRBJ2-7; size: -; D: -; CDR3: CASSLAPTSGHTYEQYF; DNA: TGTGCCAGCAGCTTAGCCCCAACAAGCGGGCACACCTACGAGCAGTACTTC
V: TRBV12-5; J: TRBJ2-1; size: -; D: -; CDR3: CASNDGTYNEQFF; DNA: TGTGCTAGTAACGACGGAACCTACAATGAGCAGTTCTTC
V: TRBV5-4; J: TRBJ1-2; size: -; D: TRBD1; CDR3: CASSRGQGNYGYTF; DNA: TGTGCCAGCAGCCGGGGACAGGGAAACTATGGCTACACCTTC
V: TRBV7-8; J: TRBJ2-7; size: -; D: TRBD1; CDR3: CASSPPGQGIHEQYF; DNA: TGTGCCAGCAGCCCTCCGGGACAGGGCATCCACGAGCAGTACTTC
V: TRBV5-4; J: TRBJ1-4; size: -; D: -; CDR3: CASSRGGVFGKLFF; DNA: TGTGCCAGCAGCAGGGGGGGGGTATTCGGAAAACTGTTTTTT
V: TRBV10-3; J: TRBJ2-7; size: -; D: TRBD1; CDR3: CAISGRTGLYEQYF; DNA: TGTGCCATCAGTGGAAGGACAGGCCTCTACGAGCAGTACTTC
V: TRBV29-1; J: TRBJ1-1; size: once; D: -; CDR3: CSVELYRLNTEAFF; DNA: TGCAGCGTTGAACTCTACAGGTTGAACACTGAAGCTTTCTTT
V: TRBV7-6; J: TRBJ2-2; size: -; D: -; CDR3: CASSLVSPALLFF; DNA: TGTGCCAGCAGCTTAGTTTCGCCAGCGTTGCTGTTTTTT
V: TRBV18; J: TRBJ2-5; size: -; D: -; CDR3: CASSSKETQYF; DNA: TGTGCCAGCTCATCGAAAGAGACCCAGTACTTC
V: TRBV19; J: TRBJ1-5; size: -; D: TRBD1; CDR3: CASRGQGNQPQHF; DNA: TGTGCCAGTAGAGGACAGGGGAATCAGCCCCAGCATTTT
V: TRBV20-1; J: TRBJ2-3; size: -; D: -; CDR3: CSGRVTDTQYF; DNA: TGCAGCGGCAGGGTGACAGATACGCAGTATTTT
V: TRBV7-8; J: TRBJ2-7; size: -; D: -; CDR3: CASSLASTLSHGYEQYF; DNA: TGTGCCAGCAGCTTAGCCTCTACTCTCAGTCACGGCTACGAGCAGTACTTC
V: TRBV11-3; J: TRBJ2-3; size: -; D: -; CDR3: CASSLDNRDITDTQYF; DNA: TGTGCCAGCAGCTTAGACAACAGGGACATCACAGATACGCAGTATTTT
V: TRBV28; J: TRBJ1-2; size: -; D: -; CDR3: CASSLEVYGYTF; DNA: TGTGCCAGCAGTTTGGAGGTCTATGGCTACACCTTC
V: TRBV19; J: TRBJ2-1; size: -; D: TRBD2; CDR3: CASRPPGLANNEQFF; DNA: TGTGCCAGTAGACCTCCGGGACTAGCCAACAATGAGCAGTTCTTC
V: TRBV2; J: TRBJ1-4; size: -; D: TRBD1; CDR3: CASSAPGTGTNEKLFF; DNA: TGTGCCAGCAGTGCCCCCGGGACAGGAACTAATGAAAAACTGTTTTTT
V: TRBV6-5; J: TRBJ2-2; size: -; D: -; CDR3: CASRKGGVTDGELFF; DNA: TGTGCCAGCCGTAAAGGCGGGGTCACTGACGGGGAGCTGTTTTTT
V: TRBV5-1; J: TRBJ1-2; size: once; D: -; CDR3: CASSLDFYRGYTF; DNA: TGCGCCAGCAGCTTGGATTTTTACCGGGGCTACACCTTC
V: TRBV19; J: TRBJ2-2; size: -; D: -; CDR3: CASSIGRSTGELFF; DNA: TGTGCCAGTAGTATAGGGCGGTCGACCGGGGAGCTGTTTTTT
V: TRBV10-3; J: TRBJ1-2; size: -; D: TRBD1; CDR3: CARSRDREGGYTF; DNA: TGTGCCAGGTCCCGGGACAGGGAGGGTGGCTACACCTTC
V: TRBV7-9; J: TRBJ1-3; size: once; D: -; CDR3: CASSLEVAGGNTIYF; DNA: TGTGCCAGCAGCTTAGAGGTCGCAGGTGGAAACACCATATATTTT
V: TRBV5-1; J: TRBJ2-1; size: -; D: -; CDR3: CASSETSSRMYNEQFF; DNA: TGCGCCAGCAGCGAAACCTCTAGCAGGATGTACAATGAGCAGTTCTTC
V: TRBV7-9; J: TRBJ2-5; size: once; D: -; CDR3: CASSLGNSAGETQYF; DNA: TGTGCCAGCAGCTTAGGCAACTCGGCGGGAGAGACCCAGTACTTC
V: TRBV5-4; J: TRBJ1-2; size: -; D: -; CDR3: CASSLASAPGLYGYTF; DNA: TGTGCCAGCAGCTTGGCGTCGGCCCCCGGGCTCTATGGCTACACCTTC
V: TRBV7-3; J: TRBJ2-7; size: -; D: -; CDR3: CASSNAYEQYF; DNA: TGTGCCAGCAGCAACGCCTACGAGCAGTACTTC
V: TRBV6-1; J: TRBJ2-3; size: -; D: -; CDR3: CASSELRRTDTQYF; DNA: TGTGCCAGCAGTGAATTACGCCGCACAGATACGCAGTATTTT
V: TRBV6-1; J: TRBJ1-5; size: -; D: -; CDR3: CASSWENNQPQHF; DNA: TGTGCCAGCAGTTGGGAAAACAATCAGCCCCAGCATTTT
V: TRBV5-1; J: TRBJ2-1; size: once; D: TRBD2; CDR3: CASSPGLAGAYNEQFF; DNA: TGCGCCAGCAGCCCGGGACTAGCGGGAGCGTACAATGAGCAGTTCTTC
V: TRBV19; J: TRBJ2-3; size: -; D: -; CDR3: CASSISPGADTQYF; DNA: TGTGCCAGTAGTATTAGTCCCGGGGCGGATACGCAGTATTTT
V: TRBV6-5; J: TRBJ2-5; size: -; D: TRBD2; CDR3: CASRASGGNQETQYF; DNA: TGTGCCAGCAGGGCTAGCGGGGGTAACCAAGAGACCCAGTACTTC
V: TRBV7-2; J: TRBJ1-1; size: -; D: -; CDR3: CASSLEGTPEAFF; DNA: TGCGCCAGCAGCTTGGAAGGGACCCCTGAAGCTTTCTTT
V: TRBV6-1; J: TRBJ1-6; size: -; D: -; CDR3: CASSVSGTNSPLHF; DNA: TGTGCCAGCAGTGTATCAGGGACTAATTCACCCCTCCACTTT
V: TRBV10-3; J: TRBJ2-7; size: -; D: -; CDR3: CAIRGGDSGGRGQYEQYF; DNA: TGTGCCATCAGGGGAGGGGACAGTGGAGGCCGGGGACAATACGAGCAGTACTTC
V: TRBV19; J: TRBJ2-7; size: -; D: -; CDR3: CASSMRTLNYEQYF; DNA: TGTGCCAGTAGTATGAGGACTTTAAACTACGAGCAGTACTTC
V: TRBV5-8; J: TRBJ1-4; size: -; D: -; CDR3: CASRLGTSNEKLFF; DNA: TGTGCCAGCAGACTCGGGACCTCGAATGAAAAACTGTTTTTT
V: TRBV5-1; J: TRBJ2-7; size: -; D: -; CDR3: CASSLGVAYEQYF; DNA: TGCGCCAGCAGCTTGGGGGTGGCCTACGAGCAGTACTTC
V: TRBV19; J: TRBJ2-7; size: -; D: -; CDR3: CASSRSATYEQYF; DNA: TGTGCCAGTAGTCGCTCAGCCACCTACGAGCAGTACTTC
V: TRBV6-1; J: TRBJ1-4; size: -; D: -; CDR3: CASRLYGGEKLFF; DNA: TGTGCCAGCAGATTATACGGTGGGGAAAAACTGTTTTTT
V: TRBV7-8; J: TRBJ2-5; size: -; D: TRBD2; CDR3: CASAGTRGAFHETQYF; DNA: TGTGCCAGCGCCGGGACTAGGGGGGCCTTTCACGAGACCCAGTACTTC
V: TRBV11-3; J: TRBJ2-5; size: -; D: -; CDR3: CASSRGTARGETQYF; DNA: TGTGCCAGCAGCCGCGGGACCGCACGAGGGGAGACCCAGTACTTC
V: TRBV30; J: TRBJ2-1; size: -; D: -; CDR3: CAWMSPRVTYNEQFF; DNA: TGTGCCTGGATGTCCCCTCGCGTAACCTACAATGAGCAGTTCTTC